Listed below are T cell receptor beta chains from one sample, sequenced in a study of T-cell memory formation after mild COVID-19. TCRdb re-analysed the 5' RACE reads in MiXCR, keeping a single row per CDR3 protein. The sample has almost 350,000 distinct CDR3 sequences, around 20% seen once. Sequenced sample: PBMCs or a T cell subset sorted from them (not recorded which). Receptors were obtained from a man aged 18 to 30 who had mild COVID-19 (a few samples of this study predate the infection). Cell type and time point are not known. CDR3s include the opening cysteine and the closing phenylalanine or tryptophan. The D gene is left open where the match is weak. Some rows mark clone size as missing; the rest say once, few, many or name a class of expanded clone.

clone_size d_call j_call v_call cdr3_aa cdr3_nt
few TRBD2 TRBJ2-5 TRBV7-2 CASKRGGAGETQYF TGTGCCAGCAAGCGCGGGGGGGCCGGGGAGACCCAGTACTTC
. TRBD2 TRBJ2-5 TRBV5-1 CASSTSGLAGETQYF TGCGCCAGCAGCACCTCGGGACTAGCAGGAGAGACCCAGTACTTC
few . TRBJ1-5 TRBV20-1 CSARAVVNQPQHF TGCAGTGCTAGAGCGGTCGTCAATCAGCCCCAGCATTTT
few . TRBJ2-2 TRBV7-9 CASSLKRVGELFF TGTGCCAGCAGCCTAAAACGGGTCGGGGAGCTGTTTTTT
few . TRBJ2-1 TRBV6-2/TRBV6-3 CASSPGGPWGQFF TGTGCCAGCAGTCCCGGTGGGCCCTGGGGGCAGTTCTTC
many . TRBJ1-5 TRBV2 CASSGRLTVSNQPQHF TGTGCCAGCAGTGGACGACTGACGGTTAGCAATCAGCCCCAGCATTTT
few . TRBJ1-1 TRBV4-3 CASSQADAVDMNTEAFF TGCGCCAGCAGCCAAGCAGATGCGGTGGACATGAACACTGAAGCTTTCTTT
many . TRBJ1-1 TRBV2 CASSEEGVAFF TGTGCCAGCAGTGAAGAGGGTGTAGCTTTCTTT
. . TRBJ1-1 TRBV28 CASSFGQPIEAFF TGTGCCAGCAGTTTCGGCCAACCCATTGAAGCTTTCTTT
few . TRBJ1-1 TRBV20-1 CSASGRGRGEAFF TGCAGTGCTAGCGGTCGTGGGCGGGGAGAAGCTTTCTTT
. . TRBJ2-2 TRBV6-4 CASSDWYSANTGELFF TGTGCCAGCAGTGACTGGTACTCCGCGAACACCGGGGAGCTGTTTTTT
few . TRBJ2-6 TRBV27 CASSSLGVGANVLTF TGTGCCAGCAGTTCCCTAGGGGTTGGGGCCAACGTCCTGACTTTC
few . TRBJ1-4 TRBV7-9 CASSFQGAPNEKLFF TGTGCCAGCAGCTTCCAAGGCGCCCCGAATGAAAAACTGTTTTTT
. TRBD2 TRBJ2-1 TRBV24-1 CATTGGRTSGEGEQFF TGTGCCACCACTGGAGGCCGGACTAGCGGGGAGGGTGAGCAGTTCTTC
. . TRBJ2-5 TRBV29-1 CSVEKTGTRTQYF TGCAGCGTTGAAAAGACCGGTACGAGGACCCAGTACTTC
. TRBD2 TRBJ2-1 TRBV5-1 CASILEAGGMDEQFF TGCGCCAGCATCTTGGAAGCGGGGGGGATGGATGAGCAGTTCTTC
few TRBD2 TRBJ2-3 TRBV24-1 CATSDSGLAGAVGTQYF TGTGCCACCAGTGACTCGGGACTAGCGGGGGCCGTAGGAACGCAGTATTTT
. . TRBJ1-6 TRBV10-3 CAIRQDHNSPLHF TGTGCCATCCGACAGGATCATAATTCACCCCTCCACTTT
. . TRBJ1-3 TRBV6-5 CASSAGVAGNTIYF TGTGCCAGCAGTGCAGGGGTAGCTGGAAACACCATATATTTT
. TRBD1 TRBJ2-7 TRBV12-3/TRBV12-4 CASGQGWYEQYF TGTGCCAGCGGACAGGGGTGGTACGAGCAGTACTTC
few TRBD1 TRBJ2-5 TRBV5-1 CASSGIRDRRRETQYF TGCGCCAGCAGCGGTATAAGGGACAGGCGGCGGGAGACCCAGTACTTC
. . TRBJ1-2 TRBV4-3 CASSQDTQAGTLLGYGYTF TGCGCCAGCAGCCAAGACACACAGGCCGGGACCCTTCTTGGCTATGGCTACACCTTC
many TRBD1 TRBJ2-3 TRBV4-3 CASSQSPGGGLADTQYF TGCGCCAGCAGCCAGTCCCCAGGGGGTGGTTTAGCAGATACGCAGTATTTT
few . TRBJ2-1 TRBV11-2 CASSSRGRGVDEQFF TGTGCCAGCAGCTCCCGGGGCAGGGGTGTCGATGAGCAGTTCTTC
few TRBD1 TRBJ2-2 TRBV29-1 CSAGQALAGELFF TGCAGCGCTGGACAGGCCCTGGCCGGGGAGCTGTTTTTT
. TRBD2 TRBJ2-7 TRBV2 CASSVERGALGEQYF TGTGCCAGCAGTGTCGAGCGGGGGGCGCTTGGCGAGCAGTACTTC
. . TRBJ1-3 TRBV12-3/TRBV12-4 CASSLRRAGGNTIYF TGTGCCAGCAGTCTTCGGAGGGCCGGTGGAAACACCATATATTTT
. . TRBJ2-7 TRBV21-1 CASSNPRLDRGNEQYF TGTGCCAGCAGCAACCCCCGCCTGGACAGGGGTAACGAGCAGTACTTC
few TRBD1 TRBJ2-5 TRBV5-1 CASSLDPTGPIWVF TGCGCCAGCAGCTTGGATCCGACAGGGCCGATATGGGTCTTC
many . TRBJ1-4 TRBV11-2 CASSFVGTNEKLFF TGTGCCAGCAGCTTCGTGGGGACTAATGAAAAACTGTTTTTT
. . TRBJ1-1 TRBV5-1 CASSTGEGRGTEAFF TGCGCCAGCAGCACTGGTGAGGGACGGGGCACTGAAGCTTTCTTT
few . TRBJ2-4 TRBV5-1 CAHWDSAKNIQYF TGCGCCCATTGGGACTCAGCCAAAAACATTCAGTACTTC
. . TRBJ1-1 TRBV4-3 CASSQDSRAREAFF TGCGCCAGCAGCCAAGATAGCCGAGCCCGTGAAGCTTTCTTT
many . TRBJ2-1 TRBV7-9 CASSSALRTGDYNEQFF TGTGCCAGCAGCTCCGCCTTGCGGACGGGGGACTACAATGAGCAGTTCTTC
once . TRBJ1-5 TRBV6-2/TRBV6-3 CASSQPLLGPQHF TGTGCCAGCAGCCAACCACTCTTGGGTCCCCAGCATTTT
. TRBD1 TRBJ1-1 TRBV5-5 CASSLVAGGTEAFF TGTGCCAGCAGCTTGGTCGCAGGGGGCACTGAAGCTTTCTTT
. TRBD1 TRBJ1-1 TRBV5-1 CASGQAGTEAFF TGCGCCAGCGGACAGGCCGGGACTGAAGCTTTCTTT
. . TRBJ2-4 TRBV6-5 CASSYRTAVAKNIQYF TGTGCCAGCAGTTACAGGACCGCCGTAGCCAAAAACATTCAGTACTTC
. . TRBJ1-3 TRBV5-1 CASSSGATGNTIYF TGCGCCAGCAGCTCAGGGGCCACTGGAAACACCATATATTTT
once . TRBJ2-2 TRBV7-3 CASSLWSGGTGELFF TGTGCCAGCAGCCTCTGGTCAGGGGGGACCGGGGAGCTGTTTTTT
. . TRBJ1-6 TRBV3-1 CASSQGDRLNSPLHF TGTGCCAGCAGCCAAGGCGATAGGTTGAATTCACCCCTCCACTTT
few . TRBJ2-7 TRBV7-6 CASSSGSGPYEQYF TGTGCCAGCAGCTCCGGTTCGGGGCCCTACGAGCAGTACTTC
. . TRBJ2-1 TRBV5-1 CASSLNWGHEQFF TGCGCCAGCAGCTTGAACTGGGGTCATGAGCAGTTCTTC
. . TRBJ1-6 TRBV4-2 CASSQDLSPLHF TGTGCCAGCAGCCAAGATCTTTCACCCCTCCACTTT
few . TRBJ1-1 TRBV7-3 CASSLVRWVTEAFF TGTGCCAGCAGCTTAGTTAGATGGGTCACTGAAGCTTTCTTT
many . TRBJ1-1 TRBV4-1 CASSINRVGRPGAFF TGCGCCAGCAGCATAAACAGGGTCGGGAGACCTGGAGCTTTCTTT